This T cell receptor (beta chain) was recorded in a study of vaccination and CD4 T cells after COVID-19. Trimming removed 2 bases from V and 0 bases from J, with 8 bases in between. The germline CDR1 and CDR2 sequences are MNHEY and SVGAGI. This CDR3 has 14 amino acids. Of note for this clonotype: Its matching antigen is unknown.

With the Oncomine TCR Beta short-read assay, DNA from cultured CD4+ T cells was sequenced. The template was genomic DNA from cultured CD4+ T cells. MiXCR, run by TCRdb on the PCR reads, gives a single entry per CDR3 protein. Counted here are under 8,000 distinct CDR3 sequences, roughly 43% occurring once; the ten biggest clones make up 35%. Sample treatment: roughly ten-day PBMC culture with coronavirus spike peptide pools or control peptides (ViraFEST assay). Unexposed donor CD4+ T cells predated the COVID-19 pandemic, collected 2011-2018. The chain combines TRBV6-5 with TRBJ2-7; D is undetermined. The sequence was obtained from a human donor in good health. The specimen sequenced was CD4+ T cells from blood, cultured in vitro. The CDR3 nucleotides are TGTGCCAGCAGTTACGTCTTCCCCTCCTACGAGCAGTACTTC. It encodes CASSYVFPSYEQYF.